This T cell receptor beta chain was identified in a study of OX40 agonist ivuxolimab in advanced cancers. This clone showed up just a few times. At one boundary the junction diverges from the germline segment, which might be a read error. Assay used: immunoSEQ multiplex PCR; TCRdb lists only in-frame clones, some missing. The top ten hold roughly 1% of the sample, which has tens of thousands of clones, about 82% seen once. Germline V gives CDR1 SNHLY, CDR2 FYNNEI. The CDR3 is 15 residues long. V is TRBV2 and J is TRBJ1-6, with D perhaps TRBD1 (5 bases). The TCR originated in an adult with an advanced solid tumor such as melanoma, head and neck, liver or kidney cancer. Here the sequenced sample was CD4+ or CD8+ T cells sorted from blood, taken in a trial of the OX40 agonist ivuxolimab. In DNA, the CDR3 is TGTGCCAGCAGGGAAGAGCGACAGCATAATTCACCCCTCCACTTT. This encodes CASREERQHNSPLHF.